The T cell receptor beta chain under discussion was sequenced for a study of cytomegalovirus exposure and HLA in healthy donors. Looking at the study overall: Approximately 180 million T cells yielded around 100 million unique TCR beta sequences, as an earlier analysis found.

PCR used 60 Vbeta primers and 13 Jbeta primers. TCRdb's table, derived via immunoSEQ multiplex PCR, lists solely in-frame clones and lacks some. The sample has some 130,000 clones, around four fifths seen once; the top ten hold over 1%. V shed 4 bases and J 0 bases; nucleotides not matched to a gene: 5. The CDR3 contains 17 residues. The germline CDR1 and CDR2 sequences are SGHVT and SQSDAQ. Study-level results: Accurate HLA-A and HLA-B prediction from TCR beta sequences was reported for most subjects.

Nominal health characterized the donors when sampled, though unrecorded immune exposures were likely. Unrecorded for this donor was the CMV serostatus. With regard to this clone: What it recognizes is unknown.

The receptor's source is a human donor in good health. Sequencing input: PBMCs. The chain combines TRBV7-4 with TRBJ2-7; TRBD2 aligns across 14 bases. The CDR3 loop reads CASSSRLAGGNSYEQYF. Written as DNA, the CDR3 is TGTGCCAGCAGCTCCAGACTAGCGGGGGGGAACTCCTACGAGCAGTACTTC. The entire variable domain, with the rest obtained from reference TRBV7-4 and TRBJ2-7, is as follows: GAGVSQSPRYKVAKRGRDVALRCDSISGHVTLYWYRQTLGQGSEVLTYSQSDAQRDKSGRPSGRFSAERPERSVSTLKIQRTEQGDSAVYLCASSSRLAGGNSYEQYFGPGTRLTVT.